Presented here are 18 T cell receptor beta chains from one specimen sequenced in a study of PD-1 blockade in classical Hodgkin lymphoma. Described time point: newly diagnosed, previously untreated cHL patient sample. Magnetic depletion of unwanted cells isolated CD4+ T cells from thawed PBMCs. Method: immunoSEQ multiplex PCR; TCRdb's copy keeps in-frame clones and lacks some. The data hold about 22,000 clones, with roughly 87% observed a single time. The sample comprised CD4+ T cells from blood. These receptors were taken from a human donor with classical Hodgkin lymphoma.

The genes are TRBV5-1 and TRBJ2-7; a possible D gene is TRBD2 (5 bases). The CDR3 is 14 residues long. The germline V and J ends were trimmed by 2 bases and 0 bases, with 9 bases remaining between them. The germline gives CDR1 SGHRS, CDR2 YFSETQ. The CDR3 DNA is TGCGCCAGCAGCTTATCGGGGAGCTCCTACGAGCAGTACTTC. Protein sequence: CASSLSGSSYEQYF.

V usage is TRBV5-4 and J usage is TRBJ2-2; D possibly matches TRBD1 or TRBD2 (5 bases each). CDR1 and CDR2 from the germline V gene are SGHNT and YYREEE (reference sequence). The V end was cut by 2 bases, the J end by 3 bases, with 11 bases between. This CDR3 has 15 residues. In DNA form, the CDR3 reads TGTGCCAGCAGCTTCTTACTAGGGGACACCGGGGAGCTGTTTTTT. This encodes CASSFLLGDTGELFF.

This clone was picked up a small number of times. The junction departs from the called germline gene at one end, perhaps through a read error. This chain uses TRBV2 with TRBJ2-6; TRBD1 might be the D (6 bases). The CDR3 loop spans 11 amino acids. Germline loops: CDR1 SNHLY, CDR2 FYNNEI. CDR3 sequence: CASSADRGNHF. The CDR3 DNA reads as TGTGCCAGCAGTGCTGATAGGGGGAACCACTTC.

V usage is TRBV7-6 and J usage is TRBJ2-7, with D possibly being TRBD1 or TRBD2 (5 bases each). V was clipped by 5 bases and J by 4 bases, with 15 bases between them. This CDR3 contains 14 residues. The germline CDR1 and CDR2 sequences are SGHVS and FNYEAQ. The CDR3 nucleotides read TGTGCCAGCAGCGCCGGATGGGACCCTTACGAGCAGTACTTC. Its translation: CASSAGWDPYEQYF.

The chain carries TRBV4-3 and TRBJ2-2; D is possibly TRBD2 (5 bases). The CDR3 spans 15 residues. Per the germline V gene, CDR1 is LGHNA and CDR2 is YSLEER. Trimming cost V 1 base and J 5 bases, with 11 bases left between them. CDR3 sequence reads: CASSQGLARTGELFF. Written as DNA, the CDR3 is TGCGCCAGCAGCCAAGGGCTAGCTCGAACCGGGGAGCTGTTTTTT.

The V gene is TRBV4-1, the J gene TRBJ2-7; weak D call: TRBD2 (6 bases). V lost 4 bases and J 5 bases, leaving 21 bases between the germline ends. Germline values: CDR1 MGHRA, CDR2 YSYEKL. The CDR3 runs to 16 residues. The CDR3 loop reads CASSLGVLEGRNEQYF. In DNA form, the CDR3 reads TGCGCCAGCAGCCTCGGAGTCCTGGAGGGGCGCAACGAGCAGTACTTC.

V is TRBV19 and J is TRBJ2-5; TRBD1 is a possible D gene (5 bases). This CDR3 is built from 15 residues. The germline V gene has CDR1 LNHDA and CDR2 SQIVND (reference sequence). Trimming left V 4 bases short and J 1 base short, with 13 bases between. CDR3 sequence: CASSTSGHLQETQYF. The CDR3 DNA sequence: TGTGCCAGTAGTACCTCAGGACACCTCCAAGAGACCCAGTACTTC.

The chain couples TRBV11-3 to TRBJ2-5; unclear D gene. The V end was cut by 0 bases, the J end by 5 bases, with 4 bases between. CDR1 and CDR2 from the germline V gene are SGHNT and YENEEA. The CDR3 is 12 amino acids. CDR3 in DNA: TGTGCCAGCAGCTTAGATCTGGAGACCCAGTACTTC. Protein sequence: CASSLDLETQYF.

V is TRBV11-2 and J is TRBJ2-7; 8 bases match TRBD1. Losses at the gene ends were 7 bases for V and 6 bases for J; bases not matched to a gene: 11. CDR1 and CDR2 (germline): SGHAT, FQNNGV. The CDR3 totals 14 residues. As DNA, the CDR3 is TGTGCCAGCATGCAAACAGGGGGTGTCGGCGAGCAGTACTTC. This encodes CASMQTGGVGEQYF.

The DNA for the CDR3 is TGTGCCAGCAATCGGCGCGAGCCTAGCACAGATACGCAGTATTTT. Translated, it gives CASNRREPSTDTQYF. V usage is TRBV27 and J usage is TRBJ2-3; no firm D call. The ends were cut back, 7 bases at V and 0 bases at J, with 14 bases in the middle. The V gene's germline CDR1 is MNHEY and CDR2 SMNVEV (reference sequence). This CDR3 comprises 15 residues.

This chain joins TRBV18 and TRBJ1-4, with D uncertain. This CDR3 has 13 residues. Germline V lookup: CDR1 KGHSH, CDR2 LQKENI. The germline V and J ends were trimmed by 6 bases and 5 bases, with 10 bases remaining between them. Here the CDR3 reads CASSPKSNEKLFF. Here the CDR3 DNA reads TGTGCCAGCTCTCCGAAATCCAATGAAAAACTGTTTTTT.

This clone was seen once. The chain uses TRBV30 and TRBJ2-1; no clear D gene. The germline gives CDR1 GTSNPN, CDR2 SVGIG (reference sequence). The CDR3 is 12 amino acids. V shed 5 bases and J shed 4 bases, with 9 bases lying between them. CDR3 sequence reads: CAWGDRYNEQFF. The CDR3 DNA sequence: TGTGCCTGGGGAGACCGATACAATGAGCAGTTCTTC.

The gene calls are TRBV6-1 and TRBJ2-2; weak D call: TRBD2 (5 bases). The germline V and J ends were trimmed by 7 bases and 6 bases, with 15 bases remaining between them. From germline, CDR1 is MNHNS and CDR2 SASEGT. This CDR3 contains 14 residues. CDR3: CASTPDSPAGELFF. The CDR3 region has the DNA TGTGCCAGCACCCCGGACTCTCCGGCCGGGGAGCTGTTTTTT.

This rearrangement joins TRBV5-5 to TRBJ1-4; 10 nucleotides align to TRBD1. CDR3 length: 15 amino acids. The J segment lost 5 bases and the V segment lost 3 bases, leaving 4 bases of the junction unmatched. CDR1 SGHKS and CDR2 YYEKEE come from the germline V gene (reference sequence). DNA of the CDR3: TGTGCCAGCAGCTGGACAGGGGGAAACAATGAAAAACTGTTTTTT. Translated, it gives CASSWTGGNNEKLFF.

The rearrangement links TRBV7-6 to TRBJ2-1; tentatively, D is TRBD2 (6 bases). Germline V gene data show CDR1 as SGHVS and CDR2 as FNYEAQ. CDR3 length: 16 amino acids. V was shortened by 0 bases and J by 5 bases, with 14 bases between the two germline ends. DNA for the CDR3: TGTGCCAGCAGCTTAGCGGGGGGAACCAATAACAATGAGCAGTTCTTC. This translates into CASSLAGGTNNNEQFF.

V gene TRBV6-1 combines with J gene TRBJ2-2; the D gene is possibly TRBD1 (5 bases). CDR3 length equals 12 residues. The germline V gene has CDR1 MNHNS and CDR2 SASEGT. The CDR3 DNA is TGTACGGCAGGGCCGAACACCGGGGAGCTGTTTTTT. It is translated as CTAGPNTGELFF.

This sequence joins TRBV29-1 and TRBJ2-7; 7 bases match TRBD2. Germline V gene sequence: CDR1 SQVTM, CDR2 ANQGSEA. V was clipped by 7 bases and J by 2 bases; unmatched bases: 8. The CDR3 runs to 13 residues. The CDR3 loop reads CSAGEGRAYEQYF. The CDR3 coding sequence is TGCAGCGCGGGGGAGGGAAGGGCCTACGAGCAGTACTTC.

The chain combines TRBV25-1 with TRBJ2-2; D may be TRBD1 (5 bases). The CDR3 extends over 14 amino acids. V dropped 2 bases and J dropped 6 bases, with 10 bases sitting between them. Germline V gene data show CDR1 as MGHDK and CDR2 as SYGVNS. The CDR3 DNA reads as TGTGCCAGCAGTGAACAGGGCTGGGCCGGGGAGCTGTTTTTT. Protein: CASSEQGWAGELFF.